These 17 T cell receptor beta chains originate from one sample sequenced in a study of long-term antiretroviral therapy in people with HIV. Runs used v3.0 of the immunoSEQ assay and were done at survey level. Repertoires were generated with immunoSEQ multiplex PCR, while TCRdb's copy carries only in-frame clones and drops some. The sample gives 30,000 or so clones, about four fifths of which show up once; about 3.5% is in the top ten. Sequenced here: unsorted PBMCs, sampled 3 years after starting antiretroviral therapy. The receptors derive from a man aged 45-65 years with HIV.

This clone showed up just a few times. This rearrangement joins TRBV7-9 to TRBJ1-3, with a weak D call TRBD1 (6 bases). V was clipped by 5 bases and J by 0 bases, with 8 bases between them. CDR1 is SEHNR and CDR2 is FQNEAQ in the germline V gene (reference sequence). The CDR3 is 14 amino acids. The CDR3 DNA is TGTGCCAGCAGCCCGGGACACTCTGGAAACACCATATATTTT. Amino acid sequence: CASSPGHSGNTIYF.

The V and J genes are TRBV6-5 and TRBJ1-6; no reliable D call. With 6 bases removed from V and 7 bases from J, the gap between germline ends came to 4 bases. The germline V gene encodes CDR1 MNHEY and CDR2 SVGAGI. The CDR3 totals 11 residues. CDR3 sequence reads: CASRENSPLHF. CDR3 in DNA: TGTGCCAGCAGGGAGAATTCACCCCTCCACTTT.

The CDR3 nucleotides read TGCGCCAGCAGCCAAGAAGGCAGAAACACTGAAGCTTTCTTT. Its translation is CASSQEGRNTEAFF. The J gene is TRBJ1-1, the V gene TRBV4-1; D unclear. The CDR3 runs to 14 residues. Trimming removed 0 bases from V and 2 bases from J, with 7 bases in between. CDR1 is MGHRA, CDR2 YSYEKL, per germline.

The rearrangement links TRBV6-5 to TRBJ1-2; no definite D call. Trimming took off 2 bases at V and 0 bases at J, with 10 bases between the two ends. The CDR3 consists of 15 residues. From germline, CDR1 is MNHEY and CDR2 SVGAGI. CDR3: CASSYDRTPNYGYTF. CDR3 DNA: TGTGCCAGCAGTTACGACCGGACTCCTAACTATGGCTACACCTTC.

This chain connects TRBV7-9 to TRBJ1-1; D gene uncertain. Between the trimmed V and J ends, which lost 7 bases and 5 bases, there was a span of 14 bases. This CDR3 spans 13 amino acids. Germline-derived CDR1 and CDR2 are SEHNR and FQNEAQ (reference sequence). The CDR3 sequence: CASNRARETEAFF. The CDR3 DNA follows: TGTGCCAGCAACCGAGCCCGGGAGACTGAAGCTTTCTTT.

The CDR3: CASSPRQGGNTIYF. DNA for the CDR3: TGTGCCAGCTCACCACGGCAGGGGGGAAACACCATATATTTT. The V and J genes are TRBV18 and TRBJ1-3; perhaps TRBD1 as D (6 bases). The CDR3 extends over 14 amino acids. Germline lookup yields CDR1 KGHSH and CDR2 LQKENI. Trimming took off 1 base at V and 4 bases at J, with 8 bases between the two ends. Looking up the rest from reference TRBV18 and TRBJ1-3 gives the full variable domain: NAGVMQNPRHLVRRRGQEARLRCSPMKGHSHVYWYRQLPEEGLKFMVYLQKENIIDESGMPKERFSAEFPKEGPSILRIQQVVRGDSAAYFCASSPRQGGNTIYFGEGSWLTVV.

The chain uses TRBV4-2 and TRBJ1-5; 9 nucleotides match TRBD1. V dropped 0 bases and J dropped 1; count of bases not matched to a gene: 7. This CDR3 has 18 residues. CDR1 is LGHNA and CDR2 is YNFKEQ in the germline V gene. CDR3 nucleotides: TGTGCCAGCAGCCAAGAAAAGACAGGGGGAATGAGCAATCAGCCCCAGCATTTT. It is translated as CASSQEKTGGMSNQPQHF.

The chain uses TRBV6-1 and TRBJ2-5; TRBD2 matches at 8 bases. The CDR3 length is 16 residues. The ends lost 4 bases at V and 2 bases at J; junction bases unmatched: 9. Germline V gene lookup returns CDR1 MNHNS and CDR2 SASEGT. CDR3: CASSGPGGWSQETQYF. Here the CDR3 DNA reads TGTGCCAGCAGTGGCCCGGGGGGGTGGTCACAAGAGACCCAGTACTTC.

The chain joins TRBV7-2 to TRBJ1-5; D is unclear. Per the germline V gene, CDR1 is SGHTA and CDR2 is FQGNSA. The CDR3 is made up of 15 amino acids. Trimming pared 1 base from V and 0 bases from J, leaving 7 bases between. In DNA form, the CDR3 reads TGTGCCAGCAGCTTAGGGTTAGTTAGCAATCAGCCCCAGCATTTT. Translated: CASSLGLVSNQPQHF.

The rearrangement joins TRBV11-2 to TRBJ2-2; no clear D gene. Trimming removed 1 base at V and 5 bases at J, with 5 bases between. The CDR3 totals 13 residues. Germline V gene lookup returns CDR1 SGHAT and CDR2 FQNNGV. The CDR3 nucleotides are TGTGCCAGCAGCTTAGTGAATACCGGGGAGCTGTTTTTT. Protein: CASSLVNTGELFF.

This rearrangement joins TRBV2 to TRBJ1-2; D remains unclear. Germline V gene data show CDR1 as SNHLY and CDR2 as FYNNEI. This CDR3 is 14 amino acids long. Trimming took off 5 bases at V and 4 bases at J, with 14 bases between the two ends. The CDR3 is CASSNPVGAYGYTF. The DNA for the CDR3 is TGTGCCAGCAGTAACCCCGTAGGTGCCTATGGCTACACCTTC.

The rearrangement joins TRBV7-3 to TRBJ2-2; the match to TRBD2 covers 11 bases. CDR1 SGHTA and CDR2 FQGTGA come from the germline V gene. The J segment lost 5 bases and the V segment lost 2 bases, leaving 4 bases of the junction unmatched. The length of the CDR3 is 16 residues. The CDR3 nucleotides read TGTGCCAGCAGCTTAGATAGCGGGGGGGGTACCGGGGAGCTGTTTTTT. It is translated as CASSLDSGGGTGELFF. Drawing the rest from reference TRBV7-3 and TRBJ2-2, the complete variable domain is GAGVSQTPSNKVTEKGKYVELRCDPISGHTALYWYRQSLGQGPEFLIYFQGTGAADDSGLPNDRFFAVRPEGSVSTLKIQRTERGDSAVYLCASSLDSGGGTGELFFGEGSRLTVL.

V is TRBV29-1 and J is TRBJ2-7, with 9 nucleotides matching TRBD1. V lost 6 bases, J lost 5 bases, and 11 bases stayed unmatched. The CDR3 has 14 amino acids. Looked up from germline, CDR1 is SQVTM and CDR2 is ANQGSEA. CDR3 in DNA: TGCAGCGTGGGATTGGGACAGGGAGGTGACGAGCAGTACTTC. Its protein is CSVGLGQGGDEQYF.

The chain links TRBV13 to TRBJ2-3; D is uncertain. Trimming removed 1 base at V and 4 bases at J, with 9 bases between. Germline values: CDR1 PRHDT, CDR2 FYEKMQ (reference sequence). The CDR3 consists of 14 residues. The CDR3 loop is CASSLAPGSDTQYF. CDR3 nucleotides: TGTGCCAGCAGCTTAGCCCCGGGCTCAGATACGCAGTATTTT.

The DNA of the CDR3 is TGCGCCAGCGCCGGGACCCCGCAAGAGACCCAGTACTTC. Its translation: CASAGTPQETQYF. The rearrangement links TRBV5-1 to TRBJ2-5; D might be TRBD1 or TRBD2, each matching 5 bases. The germline V gene encodes CDR1 SGHRS and CDR2 YFSETQ. Trimming removed 7 bases from V and 2 bases from J, with 12 bases in between. This CDR3 has 13 residues.

The DNA of the CDR3 is TGTGCCAGCGGACAGGGGATAACCGGGGAGCTGTTTTTT. Residues: CASGQGITGELFF. The chain couples TRBV6-1 to TRBJ2-2; 9 nucleotides agree with TRBD1. The J segment lost 5 bases and the V segment lost 8 bases, leaving 3 bases of the junction unmatched. The CDR3 consists of 13 residues. Germline CDR1 reads MNHNS; CDR2 reads SASEGT.

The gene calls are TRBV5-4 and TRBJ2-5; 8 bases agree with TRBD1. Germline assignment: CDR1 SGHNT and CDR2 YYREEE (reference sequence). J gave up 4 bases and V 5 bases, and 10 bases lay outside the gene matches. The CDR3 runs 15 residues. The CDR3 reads CASSPPRGRSETQYF. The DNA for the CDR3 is TGTGCCAGCAGTCCTCCCAGGGGGCGGTCAGAGACCCAGTACTTC.